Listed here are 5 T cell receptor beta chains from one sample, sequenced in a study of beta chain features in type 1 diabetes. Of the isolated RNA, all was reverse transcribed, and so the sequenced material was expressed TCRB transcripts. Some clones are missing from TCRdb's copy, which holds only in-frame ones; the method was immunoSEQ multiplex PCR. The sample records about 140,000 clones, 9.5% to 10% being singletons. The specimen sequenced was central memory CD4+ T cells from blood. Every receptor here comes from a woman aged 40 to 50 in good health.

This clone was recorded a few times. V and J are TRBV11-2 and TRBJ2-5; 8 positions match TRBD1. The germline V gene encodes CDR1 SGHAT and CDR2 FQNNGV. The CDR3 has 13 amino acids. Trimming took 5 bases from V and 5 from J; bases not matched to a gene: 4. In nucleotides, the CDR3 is TGTGCCAGCAGCCTAAGGACAGGGGAGACCCAGTACTTC. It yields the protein CASSLRTGETQYF.

Here the CDR3 DNA reads TGTGCCAGCAGGCTACAGGGGGCCGAATTGAACACTGAAGCTTTCTTT. This encodes CASRLQGAELNTEAFF. The rearrangement uses TRBV27 and TRBJ1-1; 9 bases align to TRBD1. CDR1 and CDR2 (germline): MNHEY, SMNVEV (reference sequence). The CDR3 extends over 16 amino acids. V lost 6 bases, J lost 0 bases, and 8 bases stayed unmatched.

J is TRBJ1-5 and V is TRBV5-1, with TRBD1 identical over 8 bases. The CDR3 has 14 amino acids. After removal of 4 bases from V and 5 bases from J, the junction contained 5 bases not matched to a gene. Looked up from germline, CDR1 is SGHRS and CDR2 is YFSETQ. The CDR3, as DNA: TGCGCCAGCAGCGCGACAGGGGACCATCAGCCCCAGCATTTT. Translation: CASSATGDHQPQHF.

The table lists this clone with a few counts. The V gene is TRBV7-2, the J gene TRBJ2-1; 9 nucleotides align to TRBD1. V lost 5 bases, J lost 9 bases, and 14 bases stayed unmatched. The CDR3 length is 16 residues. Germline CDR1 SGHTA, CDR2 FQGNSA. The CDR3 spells CASSPRPTGGIVEQFF. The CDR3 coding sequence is TGTGCCAGCAGCCCCAGGCCGACAGGGGGGATAGTTGAGCAGTTCTTC.

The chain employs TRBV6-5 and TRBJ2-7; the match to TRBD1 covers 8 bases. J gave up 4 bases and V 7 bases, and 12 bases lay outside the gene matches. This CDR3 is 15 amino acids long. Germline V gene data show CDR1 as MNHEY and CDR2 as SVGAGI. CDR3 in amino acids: CASTRNGQGEYEQYF. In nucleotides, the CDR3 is TGTGCCAGCACACGAAACGGACAGGGAGAGTACGAGCAGTACTTC.